This record looks at one T cell receptor (beta chain) sequence and its context. There are 16 residues in the CDR3. Germline CDR1 LGHNA, CDR2 YNFKEQ. V shed 4 bases, J shed 4 bases, and the junction held 5 bases outside the gene matches. Time point: cycle 4 day 1 (C4D1), after around six weeks of nivolumab. Brentuximab vedotin exposure varied among the patients, all of whom had relapsed after autologous stem cell transplantation. The entry originates in a study of PD-1 blockade in classical Hodgkin lymphoma. The protocol was immunoSEQ multiplex PCR, while the TCRdb copy is restricted to in-frame clones and leaves out a portion. The table has around 25,000 clones, roughly 72% seen once.

The TCR was taken from a human donor with classical Hodgkin lymphoma. The chain couples TRBV4-2 to TRBJ2-3; 13 positions match TRBD2. The sequenced sample was peripheral blood mononuclear cells (PBMCs), obtained before the fourth cycle of nivolumab. The CDR3 protein is CASSLRTSGSPDTQYF. For the CDR3, the DNA is TGTGCCAGCAGCCTCCGGACTAGCGGGAGCCCAGATACGCAGTATTTT.